One sample yielded the 19 T cell receptor beta chains listed below, sequenced in a study of T cell changes during pregnancy in multiple sclerosis (dated by TCRdb to between 2018 and 2021). Library preparation employed the immunoSEQ multiplex PCR assay. Not all clones reach the TCRdb copy of this immuneACCESS table, which keeps in-frame sequences only. Checked studies attribute under half of the gap to unresolved V genes and leave the rest unexplained. Recorded for this sample are just over 35,000 clones; just over 90% of them occurred a single time. The top ten clones comprise about 0.4% of the sample. The specimen was CD4+ T cells from peripheral blood mononuclear cells, collected in the first trimester of pregnancy. These receptors were taken from a female donor with multiple sclerosis, enrolled in a pregnancy study.

The chain has TRBV18 and TRBJ1-2; 7 positions match TRBD1. Looked up from germline, CDR1 is KGHSH and CDR2 is LQKENI. This CDR3 comprises 14 residues. J was trimmed by 2 bases and V by 4 bases; bases with no gene match: 4. In nucleotides, the CDR3 is TGTGCCAGCTCACTAGAGGGACAGAACTATGGCTACACCTTC. It codes for CASSLEGQNYGYTF.

The CDR3, as DNA: TGTGCCAGCAGTTACTCAGGGACATCTTCCTACGAGCAGTACTTC. Protein sequence: CASSYSGTSSYEQYF. The chain recombines TRBV6-5 with TRBJ2-7; D is possibly TRBD1 (6 bases). The CDR3 totals 15 residues. Germline loops: CDR1 MNHEY, CDR2 SVGAGI. The V and J ends lost 0 bases and 1 base respectively, with 10 bases between them.

The CDR3 sequence: CAWSVLGHEQYF. The DNA of the CDR3 is TGTGCCTGGAGTGTACTAGGGCACGAGCAGTACTTC. V is TRBV30 and J is TRBJ2-7, with D maybe TRBD2 (5 bases). Between the trimmed V and J ends, which lost 0 bases and 5 bases, there was a span of 8 bases. There are 12 residues in the CDR3. Germline values: CDR1 GTSNPN, CDR2 SVGIG (reference sequence).

The genes are TRBV2 and TRBJ1-1; no firm D call. The CDR3 is made up of 14 amino acids. Germline V gene data show CDR1 as SNHLY and CDR2 as FYNNEI. Trimming took 3 bases from V and 0 from J, leaving 8 bases between them. The CDR3 here is CASSEMRLNTEAFF. In nucleotides, the CDR3 is TGTGCCAGCAGTGAGATGCGGCTGAACACTGAAGCTTTCTTT.

J is TRBJ1-2 and V is TRBV7-3; D unclear. Per germline, CDR1 SGHTA and CDR2 FQGTGA. V was clipped by 2 bases and J by 7 bases, with 11 bases between them. The length of the CDR3 is 13 residues. The CDR3 loop reads CASSLDSWAGYTF. CDR3 in DNA: TGTGCCAGCAGCTTAGATTCCTGGGCTGGCTACACCTTC.

The chain uses TRBV7-9 and TRBJ1-3, with 9 bases matching TRBD1. The trim removed 7 bases at V and 2 bases at J, leaving 3 bases unmatched. CDR3 length equals 14 residues. CDR1 and CDR2 from the germline V gene are SEHNR and FQNEAQ (reference sequence). The CDR3 here is CASTRDRAGNTIYF. CDR3 coding DNA: TGTGCCAGCACACGGGACAGGGCTGGAAACACCATATATTTT. The variable domain in full, with the rest retrieved from reference TRBV7-9 and TRBJ1-3, is DTGVSQNPRHKITKRGQNVTFRCDPISEHNRLYWYRQTLGQGPEFLTYFQNEAQLEKSRLLSDRFSAERPKGSFSTLEIQRTEQGDSAMYLCASTRDRAGNTIYFGEGSWLTVV.

The chain uses TRBV28 and TRBJ2-3; 11 nucleotides match TRBD2. Germline CDR1 reads MDHEN; CDR2 reads SYDVKM. V lost 10 bases and J lost 2; bases outside the gene matches: 20. This CDR3 region has 19 residues. The CDR3 sequence: CAIALAPIGTSGTTDTQYF. The CDR3 DNA reads TGTGCCATCGCGCTGGCCCCAATTGGGACTAGCGGCACCACAGATACGCAGTATTTT.

The chain links TRBV27 to TRBJ2-1, with 9 positions matching TRBD2. The CDR3 is 15 amino acids. CDR1 and CDR2 from the germline V gene are MNHEY and SMNVEV (reference sequence). V lost 5 bases and J lost 4; bases outside the gene matches: 6. The DNA for the CDR3 is TGTGCCAGCAGTCTTACTAGCGGGCTTTACAATGAGCAGTTCTTC. Translated: CASSLTSGLYNEQFF.

This chain links TRBV5-5 with TRBJ2-5; tentative D call: TRBD2 (5 bases). The germline V gene has CDR1 SGHKS and CDR2 YYEKEE (reference sequence). V lost 7 bases to trimming and J lost 4 bases, with 14 bases between them. The CDR3 has 13 amino acids. In nucleotides, the CDR3 is TGTGCCAGCTCCCGCGGGCCTCGAGAGACCCAGTACTTC. Translation gives CASSRGPRETQYF.

The chain couples TRBV7-9 to TRBJ2-3; 12 bases match TRBD1. The V and J ends lost 3 bases and 3 bases, in that order; junction bases with no gene match: 4. CDR1 SEHNR and CDR2 FQNEAQ come from the germline V gene (reference sequence). The CDR3 spans 16 residues. DNA for the CDR3: TGTGCCAGCAGCTTCTGGGACAGGGGGCCAACAGATACGCAGTATTTT. Translated, it gives CASSFWDRGPTDTQYF.

This chain links TRBV11-2 with TRBJ2-1, with 8 bases aligning to TRBD1. The CDR3 spans 13 residues. The germline gives CDR1 SGHAT, CDR2 FQNNGV. V shed 6 bases and J 10 bases; nucleotides not matched to a gene: 8. CDR3 DNA: TGTGCCAGCAGTCCGCAGGGGGCGTGGGAGCAGTTCTTC. This sequence encodes CASSPQGAWEQFF. Variable domain in full (rest from reference TRBV11-2 and TRBJ2-1): EAGVAQSPRYKIIEKRQSVAFWCNPISGHATLYWYQQILGQGPKLLIQFQNNGVVDDSQLPKDRFSAERLKGVDSTLKIQPAKLEDSAVYLCASSPQGAWEQFFGPGTRLTVL.

This clone was detected once. This chain uses TRBV14 with TRBJ2-2, with 7 bases matching TRBD1. CDR1 SGHDN and CDR2 FVKESK come from the germline V gene. The CDR3 extends over 16 amino acids. V lost 5 bases to trimming and J lost 3 bases; unmatched junction nucleotides: 9. This chain's CDR3 is CASSLRQGRDTGELFF. The CDR3 DNA reads as TGTGCCAGCAGCTTACGACAGGGTAGGGACACCGGGGAGCTGTTTTTT.

The J gene is TRBJ1-1, the V gene TRBV28; D gene ambiguous. With 5 bases removed from V and 10 bases from J, the gap between germline ends came to 17 bases. The CDR3 extends over 13 amino acids. Looked up from germline, CDR1 is MDHEN and CDR2 is SYDVKM. The CDR3 loop reads CASSIDLLEGAFF. DNA for the CDR3: TGTGCCAGCAGTATCGACTTACTAGAGGGAGCTTTCTTT.

The chain uses TRBV7-3 and TRBJ2-7; tentative D call: TRBD2 (6 bases). The CDR3 length is 14 residues. The ends were cut back, 3 bases at V and 0 bases at J, with 9 bases in the middle. Germline CDR1 is SGHTA and CDR2 is FQGTGA. The CDR3 bases are TGTGCCAGCAGCTTTGGGGGGAGCTCCTACGAGCAGTACTTC. Amino acid sequence: CASSFGGSSYEQYF.

This chain joins TRBV20-1 and TRBJ2-5; D remains unclear. From germline, CDR1 is DFQATT and CDR2 SNEGSKA (reference sequence). The CDR3 is made up of 11 amino acids. Trimming cost V 7 bases and J 3 bases, with 9 bases left between them. This chain's CDR3 is CSGSNEETQYF. CDR3 sequence (DNA): TGCAGTGGCAGTAATGAAGAGACCCAGTACTTC.

The chain joins TRBV5-1 to TRBJ2-5, with TRBD2 matching over 7 bases. Germline V gene lookup returns CDR1 SGHRS and CDR2 YFSETQ. The CDR3 spans 13 residues. With 0 bases clipped from V and 11 bases from J, the junction kept 7 bases outside the gene matches. CDR3 sequence: CASSLDPAGEQYF. CDR3 nucleotides: TGCGCCAGCAGCTTGGACCCGGCGGGGGAGCAGTACTTC.

The chain links TRBV7-8 to TRBJ1-6; 7 bases agree with TRBD1. CDR1 SGHVS and CDR2 FQNEAQ come from the germline V gene. The CDR3 extends over 14 amino acids. J gave up 7 bases and V 3 bases, and 3 bases lay outside the gene matches. CDR3 loop: CASSLGTANSPLHF. CDR3 sequence (DNA): TGTGCCAGCAGCTTGGGGACAGCAAATTCACCCCTCCACTTT.

The chain carries TRBV5-1 and TRBJ2-1; a weak D match, TRBD1 (5 bases). In germline, CDR1 is SGHRS, CDR2 YFSETQ. The CDR3 sequence is 14 residues long. V gave up 4 bases and J gave up 6 bases, with 14 bases separating them. CDR3 in amino acids: CASSARAVGNEQFF. The CDR3 nucleotides read TGCGCCAGCAGCGCCAGGGCGGTGGGCAATGAGCAGTTCTTC.

This clone was seen more than once but under ten times. The rearrangement links TRBV28 to TRBJ1-5, with 9 positions matching TRBD1. CDR3 length: 14 amino acids. With V trimmed by 5 bases and J by 7 bases, 6 bases remained unmatched. Germline values: CDR1 MDHEN, CDR2 SYDVKM. The CDR3 coding sequence is TGTGCCAGCAGTGTGGACAGGGGAGAGCAGCCCCAGCATTTT. This gives the protein CASSVDRGEQPQHF.